Described below is a single TCR beta chain sequence and its context. The sample belongs to a study of shared clonotypes between healthy human individuals. CDR3 length: 13 amino acids. V lost 4 bases and J lost 6; bases outside the gene matches: 5. Germline CDR1 and CDR2: SGHNT and YYREEE (reference sequence). TCRdb's table, derived via immunoSEQ multiplex PCR, lists solely in-frame clones and lacks some. The sample shows roughly 500,000 clones, roughly 80% of them seen only once. The material sequenced was PBMCs. The genes are TRBV5-4 and TRBJ2-3, with TRBD1 matching 7 bases. The receptor was isolated from a middle-aged woman in good health. Some clones in this sample may be carry-over from other donors' samples. The CDR3 reads CASSERTGDTQYF. CDR3 in DNA: TGTGCCAGCAGCGAAAGGACAGGCGATACGCAGTATTTT.